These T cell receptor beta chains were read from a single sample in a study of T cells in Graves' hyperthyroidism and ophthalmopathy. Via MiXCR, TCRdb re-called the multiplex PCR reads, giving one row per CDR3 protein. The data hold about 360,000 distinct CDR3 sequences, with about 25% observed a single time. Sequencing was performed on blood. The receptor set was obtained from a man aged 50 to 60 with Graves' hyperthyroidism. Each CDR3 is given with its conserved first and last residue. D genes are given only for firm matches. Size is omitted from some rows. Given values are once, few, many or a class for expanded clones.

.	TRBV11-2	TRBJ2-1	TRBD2	CASSLDIGLAGGQFF	TGTGCCAGCAGCTTAGACATAGGACTAGCGGGAGGGCAGTTCTTC
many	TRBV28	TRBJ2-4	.	CASSFIGSRNIQYF	TGTGCCAGCAGTTTTATCGGCAGTCGGAACATTCAGTACTTC
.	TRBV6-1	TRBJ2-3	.	CASRGDHTQYF	TGTGCCAGCAGAGGGGATCATACGCAGTATTTT
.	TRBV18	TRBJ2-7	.	CASSQDRDEQYF	TGTGCCAGCTCCCAGGACAGAGACGAGCAGTACTTC
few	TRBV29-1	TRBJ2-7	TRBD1	CSVRTGQTGEQYF	TGCAGCGTTAGAACGGGACAGACGGGCGAGCAGTACTTC
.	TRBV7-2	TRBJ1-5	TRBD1	CASSWDREQPQHF	TGTGCCAGCAGTTGGGACAGGGAGCAGCCCCAGCATTTT
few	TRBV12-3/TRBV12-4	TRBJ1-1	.	CASSRNREFGTEAFF	TGTGCCAGCAGTAGAAACAGGGAGTTTGGCACTGAAGCTTTCTTT
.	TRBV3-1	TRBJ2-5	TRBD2	CASSQDPRDLSGIQETQYF	TGTGCCAGCAGCCAAGATCCCCGGGACCTCAGCGGGATTCAAGAGACCCAGTACTTC
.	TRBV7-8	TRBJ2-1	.	CASSFRLGYNEQFF	TGTGCCAGCAGCTTTCGACTAGGTTACAATGAGCAGTTCTTC
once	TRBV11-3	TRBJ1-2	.	CASTLSPQGGYTF	TGTGCCAGTACCTTGTCCCCCCAGGGGGGCTACACCTTC
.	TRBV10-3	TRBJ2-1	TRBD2	CATGLAGGEQFF	TGTGCCACCGGACTAGCGGGTGGCGAGCAGTTCTTC
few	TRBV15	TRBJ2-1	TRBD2	CATRGTSGVFNEQFF	TGTGCCACCAGGGGGACTAGCGGAGTCTTTAATGAGCAGTTCTTC
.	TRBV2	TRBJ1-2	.	CASSSDANYGYTF	TGTGCCAGCAGTAGCGATGCTAACTATGGCTACACCTTC
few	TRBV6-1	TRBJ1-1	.	CASSEKMNTEAFF	TGTGCCAGCAGTGAAAAGATGAACACTGAAGCTTTCTTT
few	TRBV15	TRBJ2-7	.	CATSLDRSGSYEQYF	TGTGCCACCAGCTTGGATCGTAGCGGTTCCTACGAGCAGTACTTC
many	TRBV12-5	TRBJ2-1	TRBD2	CASGLVRGLAGGDEQFF	TGTGCTAGTGGTTTGGTACGTGGACTAGCGGGAGGTGATGAGCAGTTCTTC
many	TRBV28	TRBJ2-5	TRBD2	CASSTPTGGQETQYF	TGTGCCAGCAGTACCCCTACCGGGGGGCAAGAGACCCAGTACTTC
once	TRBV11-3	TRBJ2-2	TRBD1	CASSLTIGQGSNTGELFF	TGTGCCAGCAGCTTAACGATTGGACAGGGAAGCAACACCGGGGAGCTGTTTTTT
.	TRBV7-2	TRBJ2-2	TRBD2	CASSPTSGRATGELFF	TGTGCCAGCAGCCCTACTAGCGGGAGGGCCACCGGGGAGCTGTTTTTT
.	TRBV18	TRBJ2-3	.	CASSRASASTDTQYF	TGTGCCAGCTCCCGGGCCTCCGCTAGCACAGATACGCAGTATTTT
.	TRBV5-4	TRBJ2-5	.	CASSTSTDVRETQYF	TGTGCCAGCAGCACTTCGACAGATGTCCGTGAGACCCAGTACTTC
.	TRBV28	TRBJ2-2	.	CASSSPGQNTGELFF	TGTGCCAGCAGCTCCCCGGGACAGAACACCGGGGAGCTGTTTTTT
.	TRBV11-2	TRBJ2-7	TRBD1	CASSSDRGYQQYF	TGTGCCAGCAGCTCCGACAGGGGTTATCAGCAGTACTTC
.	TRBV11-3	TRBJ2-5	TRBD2	CASSLGLADKQETQYF	TGTGCCAGCAGCTTGGGACTAGCGGATAAGCAAGAGACCCAGTACTTC
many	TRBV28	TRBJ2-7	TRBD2	CASSWDSPGGEQYF	TGTGCCAGCAGCTGGGACTCGCCGGGGGGGGAGCAGTACTTC
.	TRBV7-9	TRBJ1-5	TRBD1	CASSGPGTGDQPQHF	TGTGCCAGCAGCGGCCCGGGGACAGGGGACCAGCCCCAGCATTTT
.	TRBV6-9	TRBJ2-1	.	CASSYGLVGNEQFF	TGTGCCAGCAGTTACGGGCTAGTTGGGAATGAGCAGTTCTTC
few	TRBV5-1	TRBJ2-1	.	CASSKTSGPYYNEQFF	TGCGCCAGCAGCAAGACCTCGGGACCCTACTACAATGAGCAGTTCTTC
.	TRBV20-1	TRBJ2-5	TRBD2	CSAIPGLAGEEETQYF	TGCAGTGCCATACCGGGACTAGCGGGAGAGGAAGAGACCCAGTACTTC
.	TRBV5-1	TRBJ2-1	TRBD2	CASRQTSGSYNEQFF	TGCGCCAGCAGACAAACTAGCGGGTCCTACAATGAGCAGTTCTTC